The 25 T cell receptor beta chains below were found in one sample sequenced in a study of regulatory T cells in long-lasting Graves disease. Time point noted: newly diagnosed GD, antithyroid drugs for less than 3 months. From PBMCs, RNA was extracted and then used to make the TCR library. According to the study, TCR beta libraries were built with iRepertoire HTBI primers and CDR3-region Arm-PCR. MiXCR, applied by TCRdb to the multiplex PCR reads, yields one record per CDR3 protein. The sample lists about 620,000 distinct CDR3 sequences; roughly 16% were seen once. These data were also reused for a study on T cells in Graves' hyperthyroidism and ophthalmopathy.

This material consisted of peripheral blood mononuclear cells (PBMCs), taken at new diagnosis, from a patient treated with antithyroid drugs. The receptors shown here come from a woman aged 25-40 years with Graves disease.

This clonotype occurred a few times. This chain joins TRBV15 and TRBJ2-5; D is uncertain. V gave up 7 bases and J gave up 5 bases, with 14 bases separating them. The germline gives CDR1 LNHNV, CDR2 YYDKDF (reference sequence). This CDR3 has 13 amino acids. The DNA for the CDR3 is TGTGCCACCACCTTCTCTGGACGGGAGACCCAGTACTTC. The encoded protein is CATTFSGRETQYF.

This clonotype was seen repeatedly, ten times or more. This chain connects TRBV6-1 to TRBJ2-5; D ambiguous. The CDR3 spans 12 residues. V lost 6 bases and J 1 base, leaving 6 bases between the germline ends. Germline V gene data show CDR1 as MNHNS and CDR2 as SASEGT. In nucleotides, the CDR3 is TGTGCCAGCAGGTGGCCCCAAGAGACCCAGTACTTC. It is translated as CASRWPQETQYF.

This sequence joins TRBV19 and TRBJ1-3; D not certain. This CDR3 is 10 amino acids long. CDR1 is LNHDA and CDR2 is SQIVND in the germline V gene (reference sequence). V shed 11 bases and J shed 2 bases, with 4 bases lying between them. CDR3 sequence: CAVAGNTIYF. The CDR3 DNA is TGTGCCGTAGCTGGAAACACCATATATTTT.

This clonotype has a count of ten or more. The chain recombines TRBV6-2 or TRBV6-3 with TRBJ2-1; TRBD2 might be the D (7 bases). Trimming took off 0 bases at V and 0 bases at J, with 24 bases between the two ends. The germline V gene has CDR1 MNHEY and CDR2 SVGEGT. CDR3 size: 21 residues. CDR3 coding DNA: TGTGCCAGCAGTTACTCGAGGACAGCGCACCCGCGGGAGAGCTCCTACAATGAGCAGTTCTTC. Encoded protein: CASSYSRTAHPRESSYNEQFF.

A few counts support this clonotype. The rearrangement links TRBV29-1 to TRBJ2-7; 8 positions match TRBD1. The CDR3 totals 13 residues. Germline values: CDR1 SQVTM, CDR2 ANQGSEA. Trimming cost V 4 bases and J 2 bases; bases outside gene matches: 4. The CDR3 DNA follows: TGCAGCGTTGGGGGGACAGGAGCCTACGAGCAGTACTTC. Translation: CSVGGTGAYEQYF.

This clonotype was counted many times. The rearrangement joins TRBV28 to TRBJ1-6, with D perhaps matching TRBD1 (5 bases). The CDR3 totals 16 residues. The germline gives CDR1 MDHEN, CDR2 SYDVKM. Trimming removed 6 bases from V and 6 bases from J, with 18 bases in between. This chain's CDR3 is CASRGPAGPINSPLHF. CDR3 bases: TGTGCCAGCAGAGGCCCGGCGGGACCGATTAATTCACCCCTCCACTTT. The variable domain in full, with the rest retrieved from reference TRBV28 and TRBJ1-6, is DVKVTQSSRYLVKRTGEKVFLECVQDMDHENMFWYRQDPGLGLRLIYFSYDVKMKEKGDIPEGYSVSREKKERFSLILESASTNQTSMYLCASRGPAGPINSPLHFGNGTRLTVT.

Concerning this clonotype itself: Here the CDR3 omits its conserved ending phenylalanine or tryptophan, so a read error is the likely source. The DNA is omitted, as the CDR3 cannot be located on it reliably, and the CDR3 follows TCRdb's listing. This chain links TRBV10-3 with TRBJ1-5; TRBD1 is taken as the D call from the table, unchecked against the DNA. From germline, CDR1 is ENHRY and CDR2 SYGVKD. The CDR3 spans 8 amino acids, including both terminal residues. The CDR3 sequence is CAITLLRG.

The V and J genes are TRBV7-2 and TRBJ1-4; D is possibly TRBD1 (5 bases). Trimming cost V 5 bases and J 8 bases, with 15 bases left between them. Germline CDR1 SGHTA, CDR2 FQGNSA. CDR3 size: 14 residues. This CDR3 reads CASSPDKLNEKLFF. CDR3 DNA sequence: TGTGCCAGCAGCCCGGACAAGCTAAACGAAAAACTGTTTTTT.

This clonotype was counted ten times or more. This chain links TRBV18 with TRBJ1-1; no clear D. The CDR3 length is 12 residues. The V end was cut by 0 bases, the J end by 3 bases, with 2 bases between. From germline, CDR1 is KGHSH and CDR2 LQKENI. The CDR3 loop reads CASSPPDTEAFF. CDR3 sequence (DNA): TGTGCCAGCTCACCACCGGACACTGAAGCTTTCTTT.

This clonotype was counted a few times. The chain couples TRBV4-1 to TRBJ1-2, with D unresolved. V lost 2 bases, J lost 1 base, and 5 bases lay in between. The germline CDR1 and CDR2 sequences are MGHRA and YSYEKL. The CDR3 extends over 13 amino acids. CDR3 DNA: TGCGCCAGCAGCCAATCCCGTAACTATGGCTACACCTTC. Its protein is CASSQSRNYGYTF.

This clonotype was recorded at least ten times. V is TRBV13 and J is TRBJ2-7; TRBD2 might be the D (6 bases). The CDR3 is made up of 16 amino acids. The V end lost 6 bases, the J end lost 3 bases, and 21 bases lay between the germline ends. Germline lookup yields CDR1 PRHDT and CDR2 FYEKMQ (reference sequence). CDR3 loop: CASSPRGESVSYEQYF. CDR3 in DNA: TGTGCCAGCAGTCCCCGCGGGGAGTCTGTCAGCTACGAGCAGTACTTC.

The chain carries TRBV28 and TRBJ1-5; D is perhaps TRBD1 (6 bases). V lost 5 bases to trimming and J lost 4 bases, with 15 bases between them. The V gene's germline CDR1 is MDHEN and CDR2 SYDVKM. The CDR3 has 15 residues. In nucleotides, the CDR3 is TGTGCCAGCAGTGCCCGGGGTCAGGGGAATCAGCCCCAGCATTTT. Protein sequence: CASSARGQGNQPQHF.

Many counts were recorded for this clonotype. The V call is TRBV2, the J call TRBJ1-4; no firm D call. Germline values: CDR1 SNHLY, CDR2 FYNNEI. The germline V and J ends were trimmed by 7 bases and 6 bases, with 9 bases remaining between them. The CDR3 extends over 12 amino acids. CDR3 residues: CASKRFDEKLFF. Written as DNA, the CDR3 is TGTGCCAGCAAGCGGTTTGATGAAAAACTGTTTTTT.

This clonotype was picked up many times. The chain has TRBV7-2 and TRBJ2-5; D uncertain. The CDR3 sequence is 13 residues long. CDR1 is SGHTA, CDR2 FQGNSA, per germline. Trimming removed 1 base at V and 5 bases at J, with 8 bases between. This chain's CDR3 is CASSLGDVETQYF. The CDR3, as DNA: TGTGCCAGCAGCTTAGGGGATGTTGAGACCCAGTACTTC.

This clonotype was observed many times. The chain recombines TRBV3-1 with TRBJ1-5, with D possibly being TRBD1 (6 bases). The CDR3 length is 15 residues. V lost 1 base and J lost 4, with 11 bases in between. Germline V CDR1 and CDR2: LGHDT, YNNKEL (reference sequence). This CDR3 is CASSQGTDRNQPQHF. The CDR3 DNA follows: TGTGCCAGCAGCCAAGGGACTGACAGGAATCAGCCCCAGCATTTT. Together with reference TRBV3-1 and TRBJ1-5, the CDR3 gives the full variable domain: DTAVSQTPKYLVTQMGNDKSIKCEQNLGHDTMYWYKQDSKKFLKIMFSYNNKELIINETVPNRFSPKSPDKAHLNLHINSLELGDSAVYFCASSQGTDRNQPQHFGDGTRLSIL.

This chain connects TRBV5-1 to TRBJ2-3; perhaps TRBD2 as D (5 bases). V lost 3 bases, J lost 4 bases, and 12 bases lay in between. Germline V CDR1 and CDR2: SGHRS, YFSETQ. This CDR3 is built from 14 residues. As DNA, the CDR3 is TGCGCCAGCAGCTCAGGAGGACCGGCAGATACGCAGTATTTT. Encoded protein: CASSSGGPADTQYF.

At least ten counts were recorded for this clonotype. CDR3 bases: TGCGCCAGCAGCCAAGATTGGGGGACCGGGGAGCTGTTTTTT. Translation: CASSQDWGTGELFF. The rearrangement uses TRBV4-1 and TRBJ2-2, with D possibly being TRBD1 or TRBD2 (5 bases each). The CDR3 covers 14 residues. The V and J ends lost 0 bases and 5 bases respectively, with 7 bases between them. Germline lookup yields CDR1 MGHRA and CDR2 YSYEKL.

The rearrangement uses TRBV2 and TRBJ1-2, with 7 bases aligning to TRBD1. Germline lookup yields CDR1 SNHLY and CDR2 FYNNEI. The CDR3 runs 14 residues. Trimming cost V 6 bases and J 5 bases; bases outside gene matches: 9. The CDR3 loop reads CASSLTGTQYGYTF. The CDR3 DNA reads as TGTGCCAGCAGCCTGACAGGGACCCAGTATGGCTACACCTTC.

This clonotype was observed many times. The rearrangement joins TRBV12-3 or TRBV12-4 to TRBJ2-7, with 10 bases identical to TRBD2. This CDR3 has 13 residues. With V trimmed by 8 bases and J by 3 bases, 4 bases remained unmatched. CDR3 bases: TGTGCCAGCCGAGCGGGAGGGATCTACGAGCAGTACTTC. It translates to CASRAGGIYEQYF.

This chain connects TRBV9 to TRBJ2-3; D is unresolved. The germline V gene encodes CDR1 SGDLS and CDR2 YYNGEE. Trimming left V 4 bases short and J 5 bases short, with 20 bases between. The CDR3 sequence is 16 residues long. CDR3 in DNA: TGTGCCAGCAGCCTGGCTTCGAGCCGTTCGGTAGATACGCAGTATTTT. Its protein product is CASSLASSRSVDTQYF.

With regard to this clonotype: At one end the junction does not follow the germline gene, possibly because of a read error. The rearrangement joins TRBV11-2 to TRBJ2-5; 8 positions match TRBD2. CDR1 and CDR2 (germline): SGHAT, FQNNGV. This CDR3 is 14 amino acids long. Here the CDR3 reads CSSSQSSGGETQYF. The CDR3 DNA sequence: TGTTCCAGCAGCCAATCCTCGGGAGGGGAGACCCAGTACTTC.

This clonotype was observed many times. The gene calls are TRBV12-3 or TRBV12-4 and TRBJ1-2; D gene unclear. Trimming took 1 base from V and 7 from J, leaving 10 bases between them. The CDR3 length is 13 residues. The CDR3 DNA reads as TGTGCCAGCAGTTTAGGGACCCTCTCTGGCTACACCTTC. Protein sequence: CASSLGTLSGYTF.

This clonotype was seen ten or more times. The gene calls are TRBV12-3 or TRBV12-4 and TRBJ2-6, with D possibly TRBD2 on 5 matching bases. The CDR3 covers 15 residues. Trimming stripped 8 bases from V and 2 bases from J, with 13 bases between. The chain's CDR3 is CASEGGWPGANVLTF. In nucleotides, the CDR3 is TGTGCCAGCGAGGGTGGGTGGCCTGGGGCCAACGTCCTGACTTTC.

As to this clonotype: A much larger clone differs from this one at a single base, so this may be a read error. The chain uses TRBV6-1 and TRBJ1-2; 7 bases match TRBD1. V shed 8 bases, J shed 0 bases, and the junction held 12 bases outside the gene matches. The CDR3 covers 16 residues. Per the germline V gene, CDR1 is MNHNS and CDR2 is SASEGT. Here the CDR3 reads CASGGSIGQANYGYTF. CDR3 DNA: TGTGCCAGCGGGGGTTCAATAGGACAGGCTAACTATGGCTACACCTTC.

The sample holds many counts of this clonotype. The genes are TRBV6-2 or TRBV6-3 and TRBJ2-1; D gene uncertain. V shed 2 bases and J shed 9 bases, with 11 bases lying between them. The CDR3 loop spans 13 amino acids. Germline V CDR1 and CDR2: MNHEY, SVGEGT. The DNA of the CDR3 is TGTGCCAGCAGTTACAAGTCTGCCGGTGAGCAGTTCTTC. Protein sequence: CASSYKSAGEQFF.